This T cell receptor beta chain was captured by sequencing in a study of blood T cell repertoires in COVID-19. Study summary: COVID-19 samples, acute and convalescent, were from the United States, Italy and Spain. The cDNA or gDNA used as material had been derived from T cells, B-cell-depleted T cells, or PBMCs.

Germline assignment: CDR1 SGDLS and CDR2 YYNGEE. Trimming cost V 2 bases and J 3 bases, with 8 bases left between them. The CDR3 runs 13 residues. Original processing notes: By means of reference gene primer amplification, nucleated cell counts were estimated. Data came from immunoSEQ multiplex PCR; TCRdb stores just in-frame clones and leaves some out. That table supplies the V and J calls and clone size; D and trimming were determined from the DNA. The sample has 81,000 or so clones, about 91% seen once. Sample: peripheral blood. The sequence was obtained from a man aged 70 or older with active or convalescent COVID-19. The genes are TRBV9 and TRBJ1-1, with a weak D call TRBD1 (5 bases). CDR3 protein: CASSVQGYTEAFF. For the CDR3, the DNA is TGTGCCAGCAGCGTCCAGGGATACACTGAAGCTTTCTTT.